The 5 T cell receptor beta chains listed next were all sequenced from one sample in a study of radiation and T cells in renal cell carcinoma. Time point here: baseline pretreatment blood. As to treatment: 15 Gy SBRT to primary tumor, nephrectomy 4 weeks later. The data were produced by immunoSEQ multiplex PCR, yet TCRdb's version contains in-frame clones alone and is incomplete. The sample consists of about 130,000 clones, around nine tenths of them appearing once. This specimen was blood, taken from a patient whose treatment included radiotherapy and nephrectomy. Receptors were obtained from a woman aged 45-65 years with renal cell carcinoma.

J is TRBJ1-2 and V is TRBV7-8; D is uncertain. In germline, CDR1 is SGHVS, CDR2 FQNEAQ. The CDR3 sequence is 13 residues long. Between the trimmed V and J ends, which lost 4 bases and 4 bases, there was a span of 10 bases. This CDR3 is CASSSRLGYGYTF. The DNA for the CDR3 is TGTGCCAGCAGCTCCAGGCTTGGCTATGGCTACACCTTC.

The V call is TRBV6-5, the J call TRBJ2-1, with D possibly matching TRBD1 (7 bases). This CDR3 contains 15 residues. Germline CDR1 MNHEY, CDR2 SVGAGI. The germline V and J ends were trimmed by 6 bases and 7 bases, with 19 bases remaining between them. The CDR3 loop is CASRLGIQGGNEQFF. The CDR3 DNA is TGTGCCAGCAGGCTCGGCATCCAGGGGGGAAATGAGCAGTTCTTC.

The V and J genes are TRBV12-5 and TRBJ1-3, with no clear D. Trimming pared 9 bases from V and 9 bases from J, leaving 15 bases between. The CDR3 has 12 residues. Germline CDR1 and CDR2: LGHNT and FRNRAP. The CDR3 sequence is CARRVPEGTIYF. The CDR3 region has the DNA TGTGCTAGACGGGTGCCGGAGGGCACCATATATTTT.

V gene TRBV6-1 combines with J gene TRBJ1-1, with D hard to call. Trimming stripped 2 bases from V and 2 bases from J, with 12 bases between. The CDR3 extends over 15 amino acids. Germline CDR1 is MNHNS and CDR2 is SASEGT. CDR3 DNA sequence: TGTGCCAGCAGTGAATCCCCGGGGATTAACACTGAAGCTTTCTTT. This gives the protein CASSESPGINTEAFF.

This clone was observed a single time. The rearrangement uses TRBV19 and TRBJ2-7; tentatively, D is TRBD2 (7 bases). V shed 3 bases and J shed 4 bases, with 16 bases lying between them. The germline gives CDR1 LNHDA, CDR2 SQIVND (reference sequence). This CDR3 is 15 amino acids long. The CDR3 DNA reads as TGTGCCAGTAGTATCATGGGGGGGGCCGGTTACGAGCAGTACTTC. Translation: CASSIMGGAGYEQYF.